The clone carrying this T cell receptor (beta chain) was observed a single time. This CDR3 region has 12 residues. Trimming shortened V by 3 bases and J by 5 bases, and 5 bases separated the two germline ends. Germline values: CDR1 SGDLS, CDR2 YYNGEE. The study ran its PCR with 60 Vbeta and 13 Jbeta primers. Only in-frame clones appear in the TCRdb table, and some are missing; sequencing was by immunoSEQ multiplex PCR. The sample includes 110,000 to 150,000 clones, 75% to 90% seen only once; the top ten take 1.2%. These data are taken from a study of cytomegalovirus exposure and HLA in healthy donors.

The chain employs TRBV9 and TRBJ2-2; no definite D call. Source material: PBMCs. The source is a female donor in good health and CMV-seronegative. The CDR3 DNA follows: TGTGCCAGCAGCGCCTTGACCGGGGAGCTGTTTTTT. Translation: CASSALTGELFF.